This paragraph reports one T cell receptor beta chain. The antigen is unknown. The germline CDR1 and CDR2 sequences are SGHVS and FNYEAQ. Deletions cut 6 bases from V and 5 bases from J, with 10 bases between. The CDR3 is made up of 13 amino acids. Selected positively for CCR7 and CD45RO-negative, naive CD8 cells excluded terminally differentiated effector memory CD45RA+ cells. HIV-negative, healthy adults without recent acute infections or vaccinations were the donors. The sample comes from a study of shared clonotypes between healthy human individuals. Study-wide background: Per donor, three plates held CD4 naive cells, three held CD4 memory, two held CD8 naive and one held CD8 memory.

Every subset had its genomic DNA shared out evenly among several immunoSEQ plates. Some clones are missing from TCRdb's copy, which holds only in-frame ones; the method was immunoSEQ multiplex PCR. The profile covers millions of clones, with 85% to 95% appearing a single time and 0.9% to 1.3% taken by the ten largest. Study conclusions and caveats: Naive subsets generally exceeded memory subsets in estimated richness.

Sample: naive CD8+ T cells sorted from blood. This clonotype was sampled from a man aged 18 to 30 in good health. J is TRBJ2-2 and V is TRBV7-6; no clear D. The CDR3 here is CASRTDGTGELFF. The CDR3 nucleotides are TGTGCCAGCAGAACCGACGGGACCGGGGAGCTGTTTTTT.